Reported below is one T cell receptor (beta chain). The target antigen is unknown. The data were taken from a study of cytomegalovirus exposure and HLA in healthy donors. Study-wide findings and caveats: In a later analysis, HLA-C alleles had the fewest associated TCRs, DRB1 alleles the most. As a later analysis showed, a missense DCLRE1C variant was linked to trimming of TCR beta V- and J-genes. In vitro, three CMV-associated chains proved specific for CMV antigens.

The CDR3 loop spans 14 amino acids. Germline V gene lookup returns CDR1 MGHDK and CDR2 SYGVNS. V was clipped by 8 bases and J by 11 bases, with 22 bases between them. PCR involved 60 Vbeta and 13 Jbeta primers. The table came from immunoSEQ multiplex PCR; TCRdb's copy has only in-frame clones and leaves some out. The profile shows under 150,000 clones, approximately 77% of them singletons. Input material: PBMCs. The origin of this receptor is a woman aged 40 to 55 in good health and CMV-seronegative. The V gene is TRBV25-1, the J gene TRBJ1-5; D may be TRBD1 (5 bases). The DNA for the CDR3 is TGTGCCAGCGGTGGGCAGGGCCTTAACGAAGCCCAGCATTTT. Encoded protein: CASGGQGLNEAQHF. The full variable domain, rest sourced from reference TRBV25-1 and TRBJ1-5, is EADIYQTPRYLVIGTGKKITLECSQTMGHDKMYWYQQDPGMELHLIHYSYGVNSTEKGDLSSESTVSRIRTEHFPLTLESARPSHTSQYLCASGGQGLNEAQHFGDGTRLSIL.